The table lists the clone carrying this TCR beta chain with a few counts. TCRdb redid the calling of the reads with MiXCR, one entry per CDR3 protein. The sample records about 450,000 distinct CDR3 sequences, roughly a third being singletons. This specimen comes from a study of T cell repertoires in cytomegalovirus infection. The ends were cut back, 3 bases at V and 3 bases at J, with 12 bases in the middle. The length of the CDR3 is 15 residues. Looked up from germline, CDR1 is MNHNS and CDR2 is SASEGT. The TCR was taken from a human donor in good health (CMV status not recorded). Some clones in this sample may be carry-over from other donors' samples. Sequencing was performed on PBMCs. The chain couples TRBV6-1 to TRBJ2-4, with D uncertain. The CDR3 here is CASSEGRHYKNIQYF. CDR3 coding DNA: TGTGCCAGCAGTGAGGGCCGTCATTACAAAAACATTCAGTACTTC.